The 14 T cell receptor beta chains presented below share a single source sample, sequenced in a study of T cell changes during pregnancy in multiple sclerosis. The repertoire was sequenced with immunoSEQ multiplex PCR; TCRdb's copy has only in-frame clones and lacks some. Among about 34,000 clones listed, about nine tenths were seen once. The sequences come from CD8+ T cells from peripheral blood mononuclear cells, collected before pregnancy. The origin of the receptors is a female donor with multiple sclerosis, enrolled in a pregnancy study.

The chain couples TRBV6-4 to TRBJ1-5; 9 bases map to TRBD1. V was pared by 2 bases and J by 7 bases, with 3 bases of the junction left unmatched. Germline V gene data show CDR1 as MRHNA and CDR2 as SNTAGT. This CDR3 has 14 residues. The CDR3 nucleotides are TGTGCCAGCAGTGACGGACAGGGGAGCCAGCCCCAGCATTTT. This gives the protein CASSDGQGSQPQHF.

In this sample, this clone turned up once. The V gene is TRBV6-1, the J gene TRBJ2-5, with D perhaps TRBD1 (6 bases). The V end lost 4 bases, the J end lost 2 bases, and 8 bases lay between the germline ends. Germline V lookup: CDR1 MNHNS, CDR2 SASEGT. The CDR3 length is 13 residues. The CDR3 sequence is CASSAGVQETQYF. Written as DNA, the CDR3 is TGTGCCAGCAGTGCAGGGGTACAAGAGACCCAGTACTTC.

The chain employs TRBV5-5 and TRBJ2-1, with a weak D call TRBD2 (5 bases). The CDR3 extends over 16 amino acids. Germline lookup yields CDR1 SGHKS and CDR2 YYEKEE (reference sequence). The V gene lost 4 bases and the J gene lost 0 bases, with 14 bases spanning the gap. In nucleotides, the CDR3 is TGTGCCAGCAGCCATCGGGATCTCCGCTCCTACAATGAGCAGTTCTTC. As protein: CASSHRDLRSYNEQFF. The whole variable domain, filled in from reference TRBV5-5 and TRBJ2-1, reads DAGVTQSPTHLIKTRGQQVTLRCSPISGHKSVSWYQQVLGQGPQFIFQYYEKEERGRGNFPDRFSARQFPNYSSELNVNALLLGDSALYLCASSHRDLRSYNEQFFGPGTRLTVL.

This chain joins TRBV5-5 and TRBJ2-1, with 10 bases aligning to TRBD2. This CDR3 has 15 amino acids. Germline CDR1 is SGHKS and CDR2 is YYEKEE (reference sequence). The V and J ends lost 4 bases and 5 bases, in that order; junction bases with no gene match: 6. DNA for the CDR3: TGTGCCAGCAGCGGTGGGACTAGCGTTAACAATGAGCAGTTCTTC. It specifies CASSGGTSVNNEQFF.

The chain carries TRBV19 and TRBJ1-2; D not resolved. The germline gives CDR1 LNHDA, CDR2 SQIVND (reference sequence). The CDR3 length is 15 residues. Trimming removed 6 bases from V and 8 bases from J, with 22 bases in between. The CDR3 loop reads CASSLIRGLPSGYTF. In nucleotides, the CDR3 is TGTGCCAGTAGCCTAATACGGGGATTACCTAGCGGCTACACCTTC.

The J gene is TRBJ2-3, the V gene TRBV29-1; D may be TRBD1 (5 bases). CDR3 length: 15 residues. V lost 5 bases and J lost 0, with 15 bases in between. Germline CDR1 reads SQVTM; CDR2 reads ANQGSEA. The CDR3 spells CSVYLRPGSTDTQYF. The DNA of the CDR3 is TGCAGCGTTTACCTGAGGCCAGGGAGCACAGATACGCAGTATTTT.

The V gene is TRBV2, the J gene TRBJ1-6, with D maybe TRBD1 (6 bases). The germline gives CDR1 SNHLY, CDR2 FYNNEI. V was trimmed by 4 bases and J by 10 bases, leaving 14 bases between them. This CDR3 has 14 residues. CDR3 DNA sequence: TGTGCCAGCAGTGTGGACAGCCTCGGATCACCCCTCCACTTT. Its translation: CASSVDSLGSPLHF.

The chain links TRBV27 to TRBJ1-6, with 9 positions matching TRBD1. Germline CDR1 is MNHEY and CDR2 is SMNVEV (reference sequence). V shed 5 bases and J 10 bases; nucleotides not matched to a gene: 15. There are 17 residues in the CDR3. The DNA for the CDR3 is TGTGCCAGCAGTCCAGCCATTCCGGGACAGGGTAACTCACCCCTCCACTTT. Protein: CASSPAIPGQGNSPLHF.

The chain recombines TRBV9 with TRBJ2-7, with 8 bases lining up with TRBD1. J was trimmed by 5 bases and V by 0 bases; bases with no gene match: 7. Germline-derived CDR1 and CDR2 are SGDLS and YYNGEE. The CDR3 contains 15 residues. The CDR3 region is CASSVGGTGAHEQYF. The CDR3 nucleotides are TGTGCCAGCAGCGTAGGAGGGACAGGAGCCCACGAGCAGTACTTC.

The V and J genes are TRBV11-2 and TRBJ2-7; D gene ambiguous. The ends were cut back, 5 bases at V and 4 bases at J, with 9 bases in the middle. This CDR3 contains 12 residues. CDR1 is SGHAT, CDR2 FQNNGV, per germline. The CDR3 protein is CASSAQLYEQYF. The CDR3 DNA reads as TGTGCCAGCAGCGCCCAACTATACGAGCAGTACTTC.

The chain recombines TRBV7-3 with TRBJ2-7; TRBD2 agrees at 7 bases. The length of the CDR3 is 13 residues. Losses at the gene ends were 5 bases for V and 3 bases for J; bases not matched to a gene: 4. Per germline, CDR1 SGHTA and CDR2 FQGTGA. CDR3 residues: CASSPPGGYEQYF. CDR3 nucleotides: TGTGCCAGCAGCCCCCCGGGGGGCTACGAGCAGTACTTC.

The chain combines TRBV6-6 with TRBJ1-4; possibly TRBD1 for D (6 bases). The CDR3 contains 14 residues. CDR1 and CDR2 from the germline V gene are MNHNY and SVGAGI (reference sequence). Trimming shortened V by 5 bases and J by 10 bases, and 17 bases separated the two germline ends. Here the CDR3 reads CASSTTGLGGKLFF. The CDR3 DNA reads as TGTGCCAGCAGTACTACAGGGTTGGGTGGAAAACTGTTTTTT.

This chain uses TRBV6-6 with TRBJ2-1; the match to TRBD2 covers 12 bases. Germline V gives CDR1 MNHNY, CDR2 SVGAGI (reference sequence). Trimming cost V 2 bases and J 3 bases; bases outside gene matches: 2. This CDR3 is built from 16 residues. CDR3 sequence: CASSYLTSGGYNEQFF. For the CDR3, the DNA is TGTGCCAGCAGTTACCTGACTAGCGGGGGCTACAATGAGCAGTTCTTC.

The chain joins TRBV18 to TRBJ2-5, with 12 nucleotides matching TRBD2. J gave up 5 bases and V 6 bases, and 10 bases lay outside the gene matches. The V gene's germline CDR1 is KGHSH and CDR2 LQKENI. The CDR3 length is 16 residues. DNA for the CDR3: TGTGCCAGCTCCCTCCGACTAGCGGGAGTTCCGGAGACCCAGTACTTC. It is translated as CASSLRLAGVPETQYF.